Here is one TCR beta chain with its context. The source of the sample is a study of blood T cells in healthy people across ages. Germline-derived CDR1 and CDR2 are MGHRA and YSYEKL. The CDR3 loop spans 16 amino acids. V was pared by 4 bases and J by 4 bases, with 19 bases between. Then a second PCR, running roughly 7 to 12 cycles, was carried out with a sample-barcoded 5' primer and a J-beta primer mix. TCRdb independently ran MiXCR on the 5' RACE reads; one entry per CDR3 protein. The data contain under 2 million distinct CDR3 sequences, roughly 32% of them singletons. The sample taken for sequencing was blood. The rearrangement links TRBV4-1 to TRBJ2-5, with D maybe TRBD2 (5 bases). The origin of this receptor is a woman aged 30 to 39 in good health. The CDR3, as DNA: TGCGCCAGCAGCCGAATCTTGGTCCTCCGGGGAGAGACCCAGTACTTC. Its protein is CASSRILVLRGETQYF.